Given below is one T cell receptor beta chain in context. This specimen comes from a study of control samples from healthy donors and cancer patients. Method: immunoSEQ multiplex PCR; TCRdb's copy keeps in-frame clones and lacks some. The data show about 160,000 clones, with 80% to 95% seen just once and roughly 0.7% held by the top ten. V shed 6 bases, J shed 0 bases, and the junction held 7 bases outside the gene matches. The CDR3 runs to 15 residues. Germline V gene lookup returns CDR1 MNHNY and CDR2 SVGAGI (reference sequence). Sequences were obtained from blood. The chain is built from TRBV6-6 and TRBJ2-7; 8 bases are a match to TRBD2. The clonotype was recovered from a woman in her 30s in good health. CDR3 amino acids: CASSSTSGSSYEQYF. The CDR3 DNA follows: TGTGCCAGCAGCTCCACTAGCGGAAGCTCCTACGAGCAGTACTTC.